This T cell receptor beta chain was sequenced in a study of T cell changes during pregnancy in multiple sclerosis. The germline gives CDR1 WNHNN, CDR2 SYGVQD (reference sequence). V was pared by 3 bases and J by 7 bases, with 7 bases between. This CDR3 has 12 residues. TCRdb keeps only in-frame clones here, not all; method: immunoSEQ multiplex PCR. This table has 30,000 to 40,000 clones, about 91% appearing once. The sequence was obtained from a female donor with multiple sclerosis, enrolled in a pregnancy study. This chain joins TRBV10-1 and TRBJ2-1, with unresolved D. Sequencing was performed on CD4+ T cells from peripheral blood mononuclear cells, taken in the third trimester of pregnancy. CDR3: CASSDRRNEQFF. CDR3 bases: TGCGCCAGCAGTGACCGGCGGAATGAGCAGTTCTTC.